This T cell receptor (beta chain) is from a study of cytomegalovirus exposure and HLA in healthy donors. Findings of the study overall: There were reportedly fewer N-insertions in an Asian-associated ancestry cluster than the roughly 670-donor mean, in a later analysis. In vitro work confirmed that three CMV-associated chains recognize CMV antigens. V- and J-gene trimming of TCR beta was linked (in a later analysis) to a missense DCLRE1C variant.

To note about this clone: The antigen remains unidentified.

With 60 Vbeta and 13 Jbeta primers, the PCR was carried out. Produced via immunoSEQ multiplex PCR; TCRdb's table is partial and in-frame only. This sample's clone table lists 100,000 to 150,000 clones. CDR3 length equals 15 residues. In germline, CDR1 is LNHDA, CDR2 SQIVND (reference sequence). V was pared by 7 bases and J by 4 bases, with 19 bases between. This chain joins TRBV19 and TRBJ1-2; tentatively, D is TRBD1 (5 bases). Material: PBMCs. This TCR was recovered from a man in his late teens or twenties in good health and CMV-seronegative. CDR3: CASKDVSNRGYGYTF. DNA for the CDR3: TGTGCCAGTAAAGATGTATCAAATAGGGGCTATGGCTACACCTTC. The variable domain in full, completed from reference TRBV19 and TRBJ1-2, reads DGGITQSPKYLFRKEGQNVTLSCEQNLNHDAMYWYRQDPGQGLRLIYYSQIVNDFQKGDIAEGYSVSREKKESFPLTVTSAQKNPTAFYLCASKDVSNRGYGYTFGSGTRLTVV.